The present T cell receptor beta chain was sequenced within a study of blood T cell repertoires in COVID-19 (dated by TCRdb to 2020 to 2021). Regarding the study in general: Samples covering the acute and convalescent phases of COVID-19 were provided by collaborators in the United States, Italy and Spain. The material from the prospective study consisted of cDNA or gDNA derived from T cells, B-cell-depleted T cells, or PBMCs. The dataset comprised deeply sampled blood TCRbeta repertoires from subjects exposed to, actively infected with, or recovered from COVID-19. The repertoires were made available in a free public database intended to serve as a resource for research on the immune response to SARS-CoV-2. Samples came from the ongoing ImmuneRACE study (first 160 participants) plus 1,254 subjects from 6 global collaborators. Nearly every sample came with metadata listing a de-identified subject ID, COVID-19 status, age in years and sex. Where available, HLA class I and class II types were taken from metadata supplied by the sample provider and were not determined by assay-based typing. The study at large found these results: How much clinical and demographic metadata was included differed by source and by participant, and the metadata was provided uncurated.

In the case of this clone: Its antigen is unknown. Per-base quality was not reported, and no clone a single base away is much larger than it.

Looking up the germline V gene (reference sequence) yields CDR1 SGHNT and CDR2 YYREEE. Including cysteine and phenylalanine, the CDR3 has 15 amino acids. Of all the DNA, just the CDR3 is kept, 45 bases in frame from base 1. After removal of 2 bases from V and 4 bases from J, the junction retains 4 bases not matched to a gene. TCRbeta CDR3 regions were amplified from genomic DNA using the immunoSEQ Assay, a bias-controlled multiplex PCR. Turning to the authors' computational methods: The number of nucleated cells in each sample was estimated by amplification of reference gene primers within the assay. To quantify the absolute abundance of each unique TCRbeta CDR3 rearrangement, sequence reads were collapsed and filtered. Productive Simpson clonality was computed per sample as the square root of Simpson's diversity index over productive rearrangements. TCRdb holds this immuneACCESS table with in-frame rearrangements only. Some clones are missing; in checked studies, unresolved V genes explain under half, and the rest has no known cause. Clonal size and the V and J genes are those of that table, whereas D and trimming came from the DNA. The sample has around 250,000 clones on record, around nine tenths of them singletons. Of the sample, approximately 1.6% is held by the ten largest clones.

Participants in the prospective study were enrolled through a virtual design, were aged roughly 18 to 90 years, and lived in 24 United States geographic areas. To assign participants to cohorts, the prospective study relied on clinical history that participants themselves reported in a screening survey and a study questionnaire. Recovered participants in ImmuneRACE Cohort 3 were defined as having two consecutive negative NP/OP PCR tests, clearance from a healthcare professional, or resolution of symptoms. In the prospective study, whole blood, serum and a nasopharyngeal or oropharyngeal swab were collected from each participant by mobile phlebotomists. Additional blood draws and questionnaires over an approximately two-month period could optionally be provided by prospective study participants. Prospective study blood samples were shipped either frozen or at room temperature before DNA extraction.

The sample was PBMCs or T cells enriched from blood (not recorded which). This clonotype was obtained from a woman between 45 and 60 years old who had recovered from COVID-19. Recombination connected TRBV5-4 to TRBJ2-7; TRBD2 aligns with 12 central bases. The DNA is TGTGCCAGCAGCTTAGAGACTAGCGGGAGATACGAGCAGTACTTC. This yields the protein CASSLETSGRYEQYF.